This T cell receptor beta chain was documented in a study of graft-versus-host responses after intestinal transplantation (TCRdb year 2021). Study-level background: Recipients received multivisceral, liver-intestinal, or isolated intestinal transplants. Every recipient was given anti-thymocyte globulin induction, then maintenance tacrolimus and steroids for about three years. After intestinal transplantation, graft-versus-host and host-versus-graft alloreactive T cell clones were followed in the graft, circulation and bone marrow using bulk TCR-beta CDR3 sequencing. To identify alloreactive clones, pre-transplant mixed lymphocyte reaction products were sequenced and then compared with unstimulated pre-transplant donor and recipient T cells. Of the 20 to 25 intestinal transplant recipients enrolled in the cohort, one of whom was a retransplant, a few patients without pretransplant specimens were excluded. A peak of at least 4% donor T cells among recipient peripheral blood mononuclear cells was the definition used for donor T cell macrochimerism. Samples from three later patients were sequenced in-house on an Illumina MiSeq with MiXCR processing rather than by the commercial service. The investigation overall reported the following: Early after transplant, peak levels of circulating GvH clones were associated with declines in HvG clones. GvH clones were detected in recipient bone marrow, and some appeared earlier in ileal mucosa or blood, consistent with an intestinal mucosal origin. In the allografts of patients with donor T cell macrochimerism, GvH to HvG T cell clonal ratios were high. Conclusions were limited by the relatively low number and heterogeneity of intestinal transplant patients.

The library was produced with the immunoSEQ multiplex PCR assay. For most patients, genomic DNA was isolated using the Qiagen DNeasy Blood and Tissue Kit and was shipped frozen to Adaptive Biotechnologies for TCR sequencing. For most patients, high-throughput TCR-beta CDR3 sequencing of genomic DNA was performed by Adaptive Biotechnologies. On the authors' methods: Adaptive's ImmunoSEQ software was the source of the TCR sequencing data for 15 to 20 patients, while a few other patients were processed with MiXCR and VDJtools. To correct CD4 versus CD8 sorting errors, sequences present in both subsets at a frequency ratio below 5:1 were removed. CDR3 nucleotide sequences shared between donor and recipient were removed because their origin could not be assigned. Alloreactive clones required at least 2-fold expansion over unstimulated cells and minimum CFSE-low frequency of 0.002% (template counts) or 0.001% (read counts). Mappable clones were those detected in sequenced pre-transplant spleen, lymph node, or MLR CFSE-low populations of the donor or recipient. Cumulative frequency of alloreactive clones was calculated as a percentage of all sequences weighted by copy number. TCRdb holds this immuneACCESS table with in-frame rearrangements only. Some clones are missing; in checked studies, unresolved V genes explain under half, and the rest has no known cause. The V and J calls and clone size were taken over from that table, and D and trimming were inferred from the DNA. The sample yields just under 85,000 clones; 85% to 95% were counted once. 7.6% of the sample is in the top ten clones.

Including cysteine and phenylalanine, the CDR3 has 13 amino acids. The kept DNA is CDR3 alone, 39 bases in frame from the first base. CDR1 and CDR2 are read off the germline V gene as SGDLS and YYNGEE. V is cut by 1 base and J by 5 bases, and the space between the germline ends is 10 bases. A word on this clone: There is no known antigen for this receptor. The input lacks base qualities; no much larger clone sits a single base away.

The time point label here, explained by the study, means: cells obtained before transplantation from donor or recipient. CD3+CD4+ and CD3+CD8+ populations were FACS-sorted from unstimulated pre-transplant donor and recipient cells taken from spleen or lymph nodes. The sequence was collected from a human donor who was the organ donor for an intestinal transplant. The chain links TRBV9 with TRBJ2-7, and possibly TRBD2, on 5 matching bases. The material sequenced was unstimulated CD8+ T cells sorted from spleen or lymph node cells, taken before transplant. The CDR3 loop reads CASSVIDGNEQYF. The nucleotide sequence is TGTGCCAGCAGCGTAATTGACGGGAACGAGCAGTACTTC.